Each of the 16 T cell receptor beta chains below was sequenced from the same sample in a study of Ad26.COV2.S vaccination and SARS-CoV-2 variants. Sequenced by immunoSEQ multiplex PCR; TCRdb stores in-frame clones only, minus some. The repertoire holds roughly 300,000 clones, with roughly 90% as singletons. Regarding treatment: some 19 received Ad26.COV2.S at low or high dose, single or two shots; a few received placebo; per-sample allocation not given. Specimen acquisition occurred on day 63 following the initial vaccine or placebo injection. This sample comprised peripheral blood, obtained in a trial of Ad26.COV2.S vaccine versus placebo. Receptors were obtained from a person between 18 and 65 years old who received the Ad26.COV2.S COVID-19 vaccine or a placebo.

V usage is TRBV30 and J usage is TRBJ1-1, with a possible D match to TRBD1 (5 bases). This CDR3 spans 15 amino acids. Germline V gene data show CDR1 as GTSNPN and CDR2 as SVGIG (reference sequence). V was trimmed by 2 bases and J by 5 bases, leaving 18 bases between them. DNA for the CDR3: TGTGCCTGGAGTTTCCTCGGGGGGATGGGAACTGAAGCTTTCTTT. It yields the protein CAWSFLGGMGTEAFF.

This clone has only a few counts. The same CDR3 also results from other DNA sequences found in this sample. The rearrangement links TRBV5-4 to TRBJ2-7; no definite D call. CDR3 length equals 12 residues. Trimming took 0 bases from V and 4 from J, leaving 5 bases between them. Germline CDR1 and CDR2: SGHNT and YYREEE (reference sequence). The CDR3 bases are TGTGCCAGCAGCTTGGATAGGTACGAGCAGTACTTC. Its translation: CASSLDRYEQYF. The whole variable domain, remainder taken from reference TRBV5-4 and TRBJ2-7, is ETGVTQSPTHLIKTRGQQVTLRCSSQSGHNTVSWYQQALGQGPQFIFQYYREEENGRGNFPPRFSGLQFPNYSSELNVNALELDDSALYLCASSLDRYEQYFGPGTRLTVT.

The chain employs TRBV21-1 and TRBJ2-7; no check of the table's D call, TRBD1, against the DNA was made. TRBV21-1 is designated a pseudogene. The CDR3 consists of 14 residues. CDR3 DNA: TGTGCCAGCAGCATTGGACAGGGAAGTGACGAGCAGTACTTC. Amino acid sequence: CASSIGQGSDEQYF.

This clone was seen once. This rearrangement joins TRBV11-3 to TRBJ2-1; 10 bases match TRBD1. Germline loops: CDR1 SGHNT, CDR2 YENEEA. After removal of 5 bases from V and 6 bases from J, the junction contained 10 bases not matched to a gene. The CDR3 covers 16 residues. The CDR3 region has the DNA TGTGCCAGCAGCCCCCGATGGGGACAGGGGCCCAATGAGCAGTTCTTC. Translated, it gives CASSPRWGQGPNEQFF.

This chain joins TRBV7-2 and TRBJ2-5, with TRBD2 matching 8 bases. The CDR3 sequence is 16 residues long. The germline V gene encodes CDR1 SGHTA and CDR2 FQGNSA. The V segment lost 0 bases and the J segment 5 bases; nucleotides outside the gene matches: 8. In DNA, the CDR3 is TGTGCCAGCAGCTTAGCCGGGAGCGGGAGAGGGGAGACCCAGTACTTC. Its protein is CASSLAGSGRGETQYF.

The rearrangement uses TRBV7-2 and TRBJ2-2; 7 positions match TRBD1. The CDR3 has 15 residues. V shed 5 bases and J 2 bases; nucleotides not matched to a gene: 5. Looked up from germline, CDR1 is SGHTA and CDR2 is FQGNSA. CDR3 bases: TGTGCCAGCAGCCCTAACAGGGGTAACACCGGGGAGCTGTTTTTT. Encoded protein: CASSPNRGNTGELFF.

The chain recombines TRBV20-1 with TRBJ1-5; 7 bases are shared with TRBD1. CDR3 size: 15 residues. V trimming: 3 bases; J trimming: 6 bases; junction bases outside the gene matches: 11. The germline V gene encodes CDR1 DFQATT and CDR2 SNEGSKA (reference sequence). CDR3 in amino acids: CSASPEGQWSQPQHF. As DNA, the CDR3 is TGCAGTGCTAGTCCCGAGGGACAGTGGAGTCAGCCCCAGCATTTT.

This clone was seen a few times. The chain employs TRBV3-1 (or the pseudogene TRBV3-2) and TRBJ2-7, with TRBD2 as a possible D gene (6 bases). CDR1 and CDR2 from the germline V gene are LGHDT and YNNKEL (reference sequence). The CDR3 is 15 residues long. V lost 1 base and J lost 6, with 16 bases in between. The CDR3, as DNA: TGTGCCAGCAGCCAAGCGGAATTGGAGGGAGGCGAGCAGTACTTC. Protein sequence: CASSQAELEGGEQYF.

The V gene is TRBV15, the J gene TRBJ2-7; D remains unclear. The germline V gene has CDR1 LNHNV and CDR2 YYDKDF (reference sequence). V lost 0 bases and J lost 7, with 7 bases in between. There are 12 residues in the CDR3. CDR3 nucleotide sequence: TGTGCCACCAGCAGAGATTGGAAGGAGCAGTACTTC. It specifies CATSRDWKEQYF.

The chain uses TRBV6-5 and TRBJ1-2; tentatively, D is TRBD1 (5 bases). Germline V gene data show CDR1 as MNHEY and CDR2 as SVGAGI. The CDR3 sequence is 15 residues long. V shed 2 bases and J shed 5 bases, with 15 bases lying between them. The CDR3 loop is CASSYGSPGAYGYTF. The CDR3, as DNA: TGTGCCAGCAGTTACGGCTCCCCTGGGGCTTATGGCTACACCTTC.

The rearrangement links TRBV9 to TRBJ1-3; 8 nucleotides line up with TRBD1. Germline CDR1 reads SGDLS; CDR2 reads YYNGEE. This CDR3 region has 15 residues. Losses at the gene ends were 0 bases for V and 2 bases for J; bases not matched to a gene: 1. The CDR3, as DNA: TGTGCCAGCAGCGTAGAGGGACAGGCTGGAAACACCATATATTTT. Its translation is CASSVEGQAGNTIYF.

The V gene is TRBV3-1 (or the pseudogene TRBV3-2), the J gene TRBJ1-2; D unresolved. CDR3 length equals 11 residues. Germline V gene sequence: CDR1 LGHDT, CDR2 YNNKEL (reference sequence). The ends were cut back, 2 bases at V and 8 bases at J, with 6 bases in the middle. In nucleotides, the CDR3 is TGTGCCAGCAGCCAACTATCAGGCTACACCTTC. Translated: CASSQLSGYTF.

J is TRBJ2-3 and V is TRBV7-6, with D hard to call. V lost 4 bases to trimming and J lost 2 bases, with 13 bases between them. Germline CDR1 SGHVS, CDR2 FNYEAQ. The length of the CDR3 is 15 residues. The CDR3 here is CASSSMTLNTDTQYF. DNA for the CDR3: TGTGCCAGCAGCTCGATGACCCTGAACACAGATACGCAGTATTTT. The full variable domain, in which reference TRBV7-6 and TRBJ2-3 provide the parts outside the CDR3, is GAGVSQSPRYKVTKRGQDVALRCDPISGHVSLYWYRQALGQGPEFLTYFNYEAQQDKSGLPNDRFSAERPEGSISTLTIQRTEQRDSAMYRCASSSMTLNTDTQYFGPGTRLTVL.

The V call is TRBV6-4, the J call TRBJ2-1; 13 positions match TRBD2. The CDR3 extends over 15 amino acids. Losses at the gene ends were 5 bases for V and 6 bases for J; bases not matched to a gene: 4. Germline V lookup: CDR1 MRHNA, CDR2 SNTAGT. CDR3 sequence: CASSLTSGGANEQFF. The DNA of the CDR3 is TGTGCCAGCAGTCTTACTAGCGGGGGGGCCAATGAGCAGTTCTTC.

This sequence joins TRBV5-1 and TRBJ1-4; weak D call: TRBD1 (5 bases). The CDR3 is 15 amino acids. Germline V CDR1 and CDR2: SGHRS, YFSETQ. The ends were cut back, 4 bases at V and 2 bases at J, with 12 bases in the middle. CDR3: CASSPGVGTNEKLFF. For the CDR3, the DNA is TGCGCCAGCAGCCCGGGGGTCGGGACTAATGAAAAACTGTTTTTT.

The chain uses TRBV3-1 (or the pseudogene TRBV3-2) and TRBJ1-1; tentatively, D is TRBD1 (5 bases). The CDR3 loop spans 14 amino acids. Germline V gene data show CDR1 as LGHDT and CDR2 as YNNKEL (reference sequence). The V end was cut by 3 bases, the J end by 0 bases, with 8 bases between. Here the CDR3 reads CASSQGVMNTEAFF. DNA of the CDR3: TGTGCCAGCAGCCAGGGGGTGATGAACACTGAAGCTTTCTTT.